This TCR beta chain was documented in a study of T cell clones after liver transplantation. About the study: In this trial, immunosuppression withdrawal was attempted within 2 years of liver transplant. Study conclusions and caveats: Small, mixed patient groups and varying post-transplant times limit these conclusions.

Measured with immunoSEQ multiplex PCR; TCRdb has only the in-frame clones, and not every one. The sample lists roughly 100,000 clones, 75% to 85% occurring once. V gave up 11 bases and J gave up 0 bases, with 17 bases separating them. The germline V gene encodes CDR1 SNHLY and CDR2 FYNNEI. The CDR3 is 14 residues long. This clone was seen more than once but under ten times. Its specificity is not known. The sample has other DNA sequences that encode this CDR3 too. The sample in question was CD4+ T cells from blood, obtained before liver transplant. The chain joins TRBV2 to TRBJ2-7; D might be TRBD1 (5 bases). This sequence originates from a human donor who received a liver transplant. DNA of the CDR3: TGTGCCTCTAGGGGTCAGGGAAGCTCCTACGAGCAGTACTTC. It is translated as CASRGQGSSYEQYF.